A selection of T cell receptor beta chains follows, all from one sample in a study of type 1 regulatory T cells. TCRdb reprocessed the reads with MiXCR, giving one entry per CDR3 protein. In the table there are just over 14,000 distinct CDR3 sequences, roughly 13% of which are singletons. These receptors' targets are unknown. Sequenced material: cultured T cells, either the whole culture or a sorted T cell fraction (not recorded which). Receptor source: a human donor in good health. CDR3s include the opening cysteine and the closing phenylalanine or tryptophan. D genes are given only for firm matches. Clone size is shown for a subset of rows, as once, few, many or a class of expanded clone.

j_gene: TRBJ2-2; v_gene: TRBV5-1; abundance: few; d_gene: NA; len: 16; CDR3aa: CASSLAGMANTGELFF; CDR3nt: TGCGCCAGCAGCTTGGCAGGCATGGCGAACACCGGGGAGCTGTTTTTT
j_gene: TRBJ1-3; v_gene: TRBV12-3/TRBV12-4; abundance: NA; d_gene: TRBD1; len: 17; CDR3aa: CPPLRRDRPHSGNTIYF; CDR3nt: TGTCCACCCTTACGTAGGGACAGGCCCCACTCTGGAAACACCATATATTTT
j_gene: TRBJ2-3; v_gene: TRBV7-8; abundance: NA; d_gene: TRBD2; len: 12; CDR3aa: CASSLGGYTQYF; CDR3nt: TGTGCCAGCAGCTTGGGGGGGTATACGCAGTATTTT
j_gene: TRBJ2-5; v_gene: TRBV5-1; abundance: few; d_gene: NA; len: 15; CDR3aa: CASPLRDSQKETQYF; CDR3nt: TGCGCCAGCCCACTCCGGGACTCCCAGAAGGAGACCCAGTACTTC
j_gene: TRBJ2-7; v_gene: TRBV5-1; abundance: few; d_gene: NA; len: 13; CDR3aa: CASSIGTEYEQYF; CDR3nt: TGCGCCAGCAGCATAGGGACCGAGTACGAGCAGTACTTC
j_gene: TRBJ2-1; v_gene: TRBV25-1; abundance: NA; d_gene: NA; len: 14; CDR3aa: CASSFNGSSDEQFF; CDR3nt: TGTGCCAGCAGTTTTAACGGGAGTTCCGATGAGCAGTTCTTC
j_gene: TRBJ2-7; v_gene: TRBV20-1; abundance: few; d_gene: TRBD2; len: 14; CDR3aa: CSARLAGGPREQYF; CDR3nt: TGCAGTGCTAGGCTAGCGGGAGGGCCGCGGGAGCAGTACTTC
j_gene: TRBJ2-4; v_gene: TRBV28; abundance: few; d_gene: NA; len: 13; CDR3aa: CASIDIAKNIQYF; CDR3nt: TGTGCCAGCATCGATATAGCCAAAAACATTCAGTACTTC
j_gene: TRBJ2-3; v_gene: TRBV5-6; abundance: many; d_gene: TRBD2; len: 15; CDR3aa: CASSLSAGVSDTQYF; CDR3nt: TGTGCCAGCAGCTTGTCAGCGGGAGTCTCAGATACGCAGTATTTT
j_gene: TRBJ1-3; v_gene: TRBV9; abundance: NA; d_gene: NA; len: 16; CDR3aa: CASSVVGDISGNTIYF; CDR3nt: TGTGCCAGCAGCGTAGTAGGAGACATCTCTGGAAACACCATATATTTT
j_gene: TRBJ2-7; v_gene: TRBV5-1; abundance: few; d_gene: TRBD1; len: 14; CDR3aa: CASSSQGQTYEQYF; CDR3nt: TGCGCCAGCAGCTCGCAGGGACAGACCTACGAGCAGTACTTC
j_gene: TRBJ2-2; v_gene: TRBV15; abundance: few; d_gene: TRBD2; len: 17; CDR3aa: CATSRDPGGRWTGELFF; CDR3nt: TGTGCCACCAGCAGAGATCCGGGGGGAAGATGGACCGGGGAGCTGTTTTTT
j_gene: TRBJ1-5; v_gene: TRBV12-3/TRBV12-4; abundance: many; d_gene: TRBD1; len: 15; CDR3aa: CASSLGQGFAQPQHF; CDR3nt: TGTGCCAGCAGTTTGGGACAGGGATTCGCTCAGCCCCAGCATTTT
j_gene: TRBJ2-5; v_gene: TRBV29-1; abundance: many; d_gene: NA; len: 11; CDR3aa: CSVGALETQYF; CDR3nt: TGCAGCGTTGGAGCGCTAGAGACCCAGTACTTC
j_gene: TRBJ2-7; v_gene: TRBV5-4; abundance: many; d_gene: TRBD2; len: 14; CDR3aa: CASSLLAGDYEQYF; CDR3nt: TGTGCCAGCAGCCTTCTAGCGGGAGACTACGAGCAGTACTTC
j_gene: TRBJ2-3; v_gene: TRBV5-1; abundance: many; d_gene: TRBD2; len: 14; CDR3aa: CASSQGLGTDTQYF; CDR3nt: TGCGCCAGCAGCCAGGGACTAGGCACAGATACGCAGTATTTT
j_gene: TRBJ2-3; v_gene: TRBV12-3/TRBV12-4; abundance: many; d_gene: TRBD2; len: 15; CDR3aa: CASSLWRESSDTQYF; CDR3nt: TGTGCCAGCAGTTTATGGCGGGAGTCGTCAGATACGCAGTATTTT
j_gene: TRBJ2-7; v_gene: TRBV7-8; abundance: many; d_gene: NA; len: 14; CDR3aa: CASSLAADYYEQYF; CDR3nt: TGTGCCAGCAGCTTAGCCGCAGACTATTACGAGCAGTACTTC
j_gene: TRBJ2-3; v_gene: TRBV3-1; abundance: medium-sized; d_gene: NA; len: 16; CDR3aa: CASSQDLYSSTDTQYF; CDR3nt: TGTGCCAGCAGCCAAGATCTTTACTCTAGCACAGATACGCAGTATTTT
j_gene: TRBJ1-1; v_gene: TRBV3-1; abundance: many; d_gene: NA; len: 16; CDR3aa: CASSQGLGVMNTEAFF; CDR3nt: TGTGCCAGCAGCCAAGGGTTAGGAGTTATGAACACTGAAGCTTTCTTT
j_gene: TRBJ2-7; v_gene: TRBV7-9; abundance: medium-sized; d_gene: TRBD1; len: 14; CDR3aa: CASSSTGVYNEQYF; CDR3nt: TGTGCCAGCAGCTCGACAGGGGTATACAACGAGCAGTACTTC
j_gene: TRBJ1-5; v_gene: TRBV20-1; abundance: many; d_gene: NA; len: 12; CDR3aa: CSAKRPNQPQHF; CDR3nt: TGCAGTGCTAAAAGGCCCAATCAGCCCCAGCATTTT
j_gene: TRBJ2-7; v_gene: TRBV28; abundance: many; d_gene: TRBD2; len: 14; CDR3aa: CASSSVAGLYEQYF; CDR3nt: TGTGCCAGCAGTTCGGTAGCGGGCCTCTACGAGCAGTACTTC
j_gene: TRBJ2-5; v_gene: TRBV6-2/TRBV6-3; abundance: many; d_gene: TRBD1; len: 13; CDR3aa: CASSYSHGQGKYF; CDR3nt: TGTGCCAGCAGTTACTCCCACGGACAGGGGAAGTACTTC
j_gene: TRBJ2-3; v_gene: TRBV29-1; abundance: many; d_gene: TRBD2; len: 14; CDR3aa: CSAEPSGRPDTQYF; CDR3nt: TGCAGCGCCGAGCCTAGCGGGAGACCAGATACGCAGTATTTT
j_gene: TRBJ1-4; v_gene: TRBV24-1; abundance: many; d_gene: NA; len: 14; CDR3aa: CATQSAGDGEKLFF; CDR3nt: TGTGCCACCCAATCGGCAGGGGACGGAGAAAAACTGTTTTTT
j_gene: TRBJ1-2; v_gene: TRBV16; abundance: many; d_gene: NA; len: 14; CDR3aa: CASSQRTEGYGYTF; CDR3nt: TGTGCCAGCAGCCAACGTACGGAGGGCTATGGCTACACCTTC
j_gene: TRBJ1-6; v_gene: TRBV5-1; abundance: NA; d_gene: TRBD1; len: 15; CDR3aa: CASSPGGRSDSPLHF; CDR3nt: TGCGCCAGCAGCCCAGGGGGCCGAAGCGATTCACCCCTCCACTTT
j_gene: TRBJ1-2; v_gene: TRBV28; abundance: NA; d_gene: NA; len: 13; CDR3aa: CASHLSGGLGYTF; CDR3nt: TGTGCCAGCCACCTCTCCGGAGGGCTTGGCTACACCTTC
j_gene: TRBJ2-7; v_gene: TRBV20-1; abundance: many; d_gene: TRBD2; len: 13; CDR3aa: CSGRSGGSYEQYF; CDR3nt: TGCAGTGGACGTAGCGGGGGCTCCTACGAGCAGTACTTC
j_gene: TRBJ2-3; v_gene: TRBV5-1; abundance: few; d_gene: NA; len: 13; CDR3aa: CASSANLGDTQYF; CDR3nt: TGCGCCAGCAGCGCCAACTTGGGGGATACGCAGTATTTT
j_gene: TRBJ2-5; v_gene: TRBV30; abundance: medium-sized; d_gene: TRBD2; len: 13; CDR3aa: CAWTRIAGASQYF; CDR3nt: TGTGCCTGGACCAGGATAGCGGGAGCGTCTCAGTACTTC
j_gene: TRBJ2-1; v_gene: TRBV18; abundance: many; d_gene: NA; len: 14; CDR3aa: CASSPFQGNNEQFF; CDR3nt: TGTGCCAGCTCACCATTTCAGGGGAACAATGAGCAGTTCTTC
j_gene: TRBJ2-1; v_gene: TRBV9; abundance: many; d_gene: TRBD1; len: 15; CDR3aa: CASSVTGQGNNEQFF; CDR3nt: TGTGCCAGCAGCGTAACTGGACAGGGAAACAATGAGCAGTTCTTC
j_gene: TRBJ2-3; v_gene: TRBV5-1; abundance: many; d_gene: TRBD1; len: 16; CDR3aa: CASSLGGQGLGDTQYF; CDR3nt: TGCGCCAGCAGCTTGGGGGGACAGGGCCTAGGGGATACGCAGTATTTT
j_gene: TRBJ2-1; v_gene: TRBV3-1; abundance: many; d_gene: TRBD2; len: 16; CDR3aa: CASSLRPSGGRNEQFF; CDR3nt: TGTGCCAGCAGCCTTAGACCCAGCGGGGGGAGAAATGAGCAGTTCTTC
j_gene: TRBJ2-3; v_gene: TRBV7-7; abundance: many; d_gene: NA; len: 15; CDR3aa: CASSQGYLSTDTQYF; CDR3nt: TGTGCTAGCAGCCAGGGGTATCTGAGCACAGATACGCAGTATTTT
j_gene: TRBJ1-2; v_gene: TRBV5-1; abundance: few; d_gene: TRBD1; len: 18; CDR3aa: CASSLVLFPGTGDVGYTF; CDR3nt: TGCGCCAGCAGCCTGGTACTTTTTCCCGGGACAGGGGATGTCGGCTACACCTTC
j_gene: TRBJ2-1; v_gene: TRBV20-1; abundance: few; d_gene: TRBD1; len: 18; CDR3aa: CSAREGGTGGVRYNEQFF; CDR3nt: TGCAGTGCTAGAGAGGGGGGGACAGGGGGCGTAAGGTACAATGAGCAGTTCTTC
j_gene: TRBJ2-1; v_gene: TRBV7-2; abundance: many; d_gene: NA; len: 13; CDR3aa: CASSLGLPNEQFF; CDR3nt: TGTGCCAGCAGCTTAGGACTACCCAATGAGCAGTTCTTC
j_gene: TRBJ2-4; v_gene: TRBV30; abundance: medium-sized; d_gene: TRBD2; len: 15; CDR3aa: CAWSPPGLAGDIQYF; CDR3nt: TGTGCCTGGAGTCCACCGGGACTAGCCGGAGACATTCAGTACTTC
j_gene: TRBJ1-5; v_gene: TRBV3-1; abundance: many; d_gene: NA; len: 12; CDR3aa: CASSYRDQPQHF; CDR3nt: TGTGCCAGCAGCTATAGGGATCAGCCCCAGCATTTT
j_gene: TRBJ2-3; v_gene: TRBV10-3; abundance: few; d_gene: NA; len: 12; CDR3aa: CAIKGDTDTQYF; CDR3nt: TGTGCCATCAAGGGGGACACAGATACGCAGTATTTT
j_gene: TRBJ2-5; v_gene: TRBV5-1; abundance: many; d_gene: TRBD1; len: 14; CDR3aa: CASSSRTGQETQYF; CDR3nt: TGCGCCAGCAGCTCCCGGACAGGTCAAGAGACCCAGTACTTC
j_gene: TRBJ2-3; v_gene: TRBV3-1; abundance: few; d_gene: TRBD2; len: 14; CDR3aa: CASSHSGSTDTQYF; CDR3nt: TGTGCCAGCAGCCATAGCGGGAGCACAGATACGCAGTATTTT
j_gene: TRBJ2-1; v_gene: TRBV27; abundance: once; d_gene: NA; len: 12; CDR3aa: CASSYQRSEQFF; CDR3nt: TGTGCCAGCAGTTACCAGCGAAGTGAGCAGTTCTTC
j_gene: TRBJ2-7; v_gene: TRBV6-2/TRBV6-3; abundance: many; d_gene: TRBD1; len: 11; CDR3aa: CASSQGQGLDF; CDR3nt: TGTGCCAGCAGTCAAGGACAGGGCCTAGACTTC
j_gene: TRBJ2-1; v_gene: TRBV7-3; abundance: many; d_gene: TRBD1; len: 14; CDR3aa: CASSLLQGVGEQFF; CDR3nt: TGTGCCAGCAGTTTATTACAGGGGGTGGGTGAGCAGTTCTTC
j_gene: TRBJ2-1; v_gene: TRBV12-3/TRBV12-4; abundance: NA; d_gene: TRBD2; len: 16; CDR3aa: CASSPEAASGYNEQFF; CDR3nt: TGTGCCAGCAGTCCCGAGGCGGCTAGCGGCTACAATGAGCAGTTCTTC
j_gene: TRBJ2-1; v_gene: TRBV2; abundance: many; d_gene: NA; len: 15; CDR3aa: CASSERTTGLGEQFF; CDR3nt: TGTGCCAGCAGTGAAAGGACGACCGGTTTAGGCGAGCAGTTCTTC
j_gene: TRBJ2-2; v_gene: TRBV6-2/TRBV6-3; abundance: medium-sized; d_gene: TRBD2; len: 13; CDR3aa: CVSGLKNTGELFF; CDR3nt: TGTGTCTCGGGACTAAAGAACACCGGGGAGCTGTTTTTT